The 17 T cell receptor beta chains below were found in one sample sequenced in a study of Ad26.COV2.S vaccination and SARS-CoV-2 variants (dated by TCRdb to about 2021). The sample's treatment or condition label is to be understood as: around 19 received Ad26.COV2.S at low or high dose, single or two shots; five or six received placebo; per-sample allocation not given. Repertoires of vaccine and placebo recipients were sequenced from samples collected on day 63 after the first injection. Receptor amplification or capture employed the immunoSEQ multiplex PCR assay. As stored in TCRdb, this immuneACCESS dataset retains in-frame rearrangements with V and J assigned. A fraction of the clones does not appear; measured against another copy, unresolved V genes explain less than half of the discrepancy, and the remainder lacks a known reason. This sample holds 440,000 or so clones; around 93% were observed only once. The leading ten clones occupy around 1.7% of the sample.

The input for sequencing was peripheral blood, taken in a trial of Ad26.COV2.S vaccine versus placebo. Receptors were obtained from a person between 18 and 60 years old who received the Ad26.COV2.S COVID-19 vaccine or a placebo.

The V call is TRBV5-5, the J call TRBJ2-3; the D gene is possibly TRBD1 (5 bases). Germline lookup yields CDR1 SGHKS and CDR2 YYEKEE (reference sequence). V lost 2 bases and J 6 bases, leaving 19 bases between the germline ends. The CDR3 has 16 residues. CDR3 bases: TGTGCCAGCAGCTTTGGCCAGGGAATCATAACTGATACGCAGTATTTT. Protein sequence: CASSFGQGIITDTQYF.

This chain links TRBV7-9 with TRBJ2-7; D gene unclear. CDR3 length: 15 residues. CDR1 SEHNR and CDR2 FQNEAQ come from the germline V gene (reference sequence). The V end lost 2 bases, the J end lost 6 bases, and 17 bases lay between the germline ends. This CDR3 reads CASSLLEGEKAEQYF. The CDR3 coding sequence is TGTGCCAGCAGCTTACTTGAAGGAGAAAAGGCCGAGCAGTACTTC.

The rearrangement joins TRBV9 to TRBJ2-5; maybe TRBD2 (7 bases). Germline CDR1 and CDR2: SGDLS and YYNGEE. V shed 0 bases and J shed 4 bases, with 16 bases lying between them. The CDR3 spans 16 residues. This chain's CDR3 is CASSVEVVGGPETQYF. In DNA form, the CDR3 reads TGTGCCAGCAGCGTAGAAGTGGTGGGGGGGCCAGAGACCCAGTACTTC.

The V gene is TRBV6-5, the J gene TRBJ1-5; the D gene is possibly TRBD1 (5 bases). Germline V gene data show CDR1 as MNHEY and CDR2 as SVGAGI. The CDR3 extends over 15 amino acids. The V end was cut by 5 bases, the J end by 6 bases, with 17 bases between. CDR3 sequence (DNA): TGTGCCAGCAGTCCCTCAGGGTCCGAACGTCAGCCCCAGCATTTT. Translated: CASSPSGSERQPQHF.

This chain connects TRBV11-2 to TRBJ1-2; no clear D. Germline assignment: CDR1 SGHAT and CDR2 FQNNGV. The CDR3 extends over 14 amino acids. Trimming took 3 bases from V and 3 from J, leaving 11 bases between them. The CDR3 sequence is CASSFTPVDYGYTF. In nucleotides, the CDR3 is TGTGCCAGCAGCTTTACCCCCGTAGACTATGGCTACACCTTC.

The chain links TRBV4-3 to TRBJ2-7; D might be TRBD1 (5 bases). The germline gives CDR1 LGHNA, CDR2 YSLEER. The V end lost 1 base, the J end lost 0 bases, and 19 bases lay between the germline ends. CDR3 length: 18 amino acids. CDR3 nucleotides: TGCGCCAGCAGCCAAGCTCCATCGACAGCACAGCTCTCCTACGAGCAGTACTTC. The encoded protein is CASSQAPSTAQLSYEQYF.

The CDR3 bases are TGTGCCAGCAGTTTAGATGGGTTGGAAAAACTGTTTTTT. Amino acid sequence: CASSLDGLEKLFF. The J gene is TRBJ1-4, the V gene TRBV12-3 or TRBV12-4; D gene uncertain. The CDR3 contains 13 residues. Trimming pared 1 base from V and 8 bases from J, leaving 8 bases between.

This clone was picked up a small number of times. The gene calls are TRBV6-2 or TRBV6-3 and TRBJ2-7; D may correspond to TRBD1 or TRBD2 (5 bases each). CDR1 is MNHEY, CDR2 SVGEGT, per germline. V lost 6 bases to trimming and J lost 4 bases, with 28 bases between them. CDR3 length: 18 amino acids. DNA of the CDR3: TGTGCCAGCAGCTTACCTTGGACACTAGTAAAAGGGCCTTACGAGCAGTACTTC. Amino acids: CASSLPWTLVKGPYEQYF.

CDR3 sequence reads: CASSLAGSFGEKLFF. The CDR3 coding sequence is TGCGCCAGCAGCTTGGCCGGGAGCTTTGGAGAAAAACTGTTTTTT. This chain uses TRBV5-1 with TRBJ1-4; no definite D call. CDR1 is SGHRS, CDR2 YFSETQ, per germline. Trimming took 0 bases from V and 8 from J, leaving 14 bases between them. The CDR3 runs to 15 residues. Supplemented by reference TRBV5-1 and TRBJ1-4, the full variable domain reads KAGVTQTPRYLIKTRGQQVTLSCSPISGHRSVSWYQQTPGQGLQFLFEYFSETQRNKGNFPGRFSGRQFSNSRSEMNVSTLELGDSALYLCASSLAGSFGEKLFFGSGTQLSVL.

The rearrangement joins TRBV28 to TRBJ2-7, with a tentative D call TRBD1 (5 bases). The V gene's germline CDR1 is MDHEN and CDR2 SYDVKM. This CDR3 is 14 amino acids long. V lost 6 bases, J lost 3 bases, and 15 bases lay in between. CDR3 amino acids: CASRSTGSHYEQYF. The CDR3 nucleotides read TGTGCCAGCAGAAGTACAGGCAGCCACTACGAGCAGTACTTC.

The chain combines TRBV28 with TRBJ1-6; D is unresolved. The V gene's germline CDR1 is MDHEN and CDR2 SYDVKM. The CDR3 totals 15 residues. With 5 bases removed from V and 10 bases from J, the gap between germline ends came to 18 bases. The CDR3 protein is CASSPREGVESPLHF. In nucleotides, the CDR3 is TGTGCCAGCAGTCCCCGTGAGGGCGTGGAATCACCCCTCCACTTT.

V usage is TRBV12-3 or TRBV12-4 and J usage is TRBJ2-3; D might be TRBD1 (6 bases). The V end lost 6 bases, the J end lost 2 bases, and 9 bases lay between the germline ends. The CDR3 contains 13 residues. The CDR3 sequence is CASRTGLTDTQYF. Written as DNA, the CDR3 is TGTGCCAGCAGGACAGGCCTCACAGATACGCAGTATTTT.

The chain is built from TRBV2 and TRBJ1-6, with D tentatively TRBD1 (5 bases). Germline V gene data show CDR1 as SNHLY and CDR2 as FYNNEI. The CDR3 runs 13 residues. Trimming cost V 8 bases and J 10 bases, with 15 bases left between them. CDR3: CASRETVWSPLHF. CDR3 nucleotides: TGTGCCAGCCGCGAGACAGTATGGTCACCCCTCCACTTT.

The chain recombines TRBV29-1 with TRBJ2-3; 9 nucleotides align to TRBD1. This CDR3 spans 15 amino acids. V was clipped by 6 bases and J by 3 bases; unmatched bases: 10. CDR1 and CDR2 from the germline V gene are SQVTM and ANQGSEA. CDR3 protein: CSVPDRGYTTDTQYF. The CDR3 bases are TGCAGCGTACCGGACAGGGGATACACTACAGATACGCAGTATTTT.

This sequence joins TRBV7-2 and TRBJ2-7; unclear D gene. Deletions cut 1 base from V and 1 base from J, with 8 bases between. This CDR3 is built from 14 residues. Germline V CDR1 and CDR2: SGHTA, FQGNSA. The CDR3 region has the DNA TGTGCCAGCAGCTTAGTCAGGAGTTCCTACGAGCAGTACTTC. It translates to CASSLVRSSYEQYF.

The chain combines TRBV19 with TRBJ2-5; D remains unclear. The CDR3 runs 15 residues. Germline V gives CDR1 LNHDA, CDR2 SQIVND (reference sequence). Trimming removed 4 bases from V and 4 bases from J, with 16 bases in between. The CDR3 sequence: CASSKMSGIRETQYF. As DNA, the CDR3 is TGTGCCAGTAGTAAGATGTCAGGTATTAGAGAGACCCAGTACTTC.

The chain joins TRBV7-6 to TRBJ1-5, with 7 bases identical to TRBD1. In germline, CDR1 is SGHVS, CDR2 FNYEAQ. Trimming at V came to 4 bases and at J to 16 bases, leaving 13 bases not matched to a gene. The CDR3 contains 13 residues. CDR3 nucleotides: TGTGCCAGCAGCTCCTGGGACAGTGGACTCCAACATTTT. Its translation is CASSSWDSGLQHF. Full variable domain (remainder filled in from reference TRBV7-6 and TRBJ1-5): GAGVSQSPRYKVTKRGQDVALRCDPISGHVSLYWYRQALGQGPEFLTYFNYEAQQDKSGLPNDRFSAERPEGSISTLTIQRTEQRDSAMYRCASSSWDSGLQHFGDGTRLSIL.